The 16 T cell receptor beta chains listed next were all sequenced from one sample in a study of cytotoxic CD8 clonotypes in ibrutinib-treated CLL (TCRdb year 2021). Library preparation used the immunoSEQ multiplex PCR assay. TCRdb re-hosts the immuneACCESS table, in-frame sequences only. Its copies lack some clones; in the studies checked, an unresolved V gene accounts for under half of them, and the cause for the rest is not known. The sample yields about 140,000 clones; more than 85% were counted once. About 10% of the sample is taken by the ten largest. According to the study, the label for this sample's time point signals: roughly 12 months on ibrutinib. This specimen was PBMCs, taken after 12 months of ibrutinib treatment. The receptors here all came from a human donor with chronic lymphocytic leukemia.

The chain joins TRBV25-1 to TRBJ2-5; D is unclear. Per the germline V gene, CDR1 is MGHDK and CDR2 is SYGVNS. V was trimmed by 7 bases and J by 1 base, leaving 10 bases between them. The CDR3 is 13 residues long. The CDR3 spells CASTALSQETQYF. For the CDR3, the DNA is TGTGCCAGCACCGCGCTGTCCCAAGAGACCCAGTACTTC.

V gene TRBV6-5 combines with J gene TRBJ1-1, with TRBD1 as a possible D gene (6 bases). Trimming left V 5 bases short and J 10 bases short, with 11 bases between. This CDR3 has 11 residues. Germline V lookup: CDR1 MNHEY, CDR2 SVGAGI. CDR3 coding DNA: TGTGCCAGCAGTCCGGGACATGGAGCTTTCTTT. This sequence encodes CASSPGHGAFF.

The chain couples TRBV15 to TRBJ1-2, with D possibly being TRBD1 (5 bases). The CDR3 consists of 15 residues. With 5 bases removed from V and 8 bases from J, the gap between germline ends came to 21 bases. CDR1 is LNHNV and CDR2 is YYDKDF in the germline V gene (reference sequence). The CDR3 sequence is CATSQSGAGDYGYTF. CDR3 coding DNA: TGTGCCACCAGCCAGAGTGGGGCGGGGGATTACGGCTACACCTTC.

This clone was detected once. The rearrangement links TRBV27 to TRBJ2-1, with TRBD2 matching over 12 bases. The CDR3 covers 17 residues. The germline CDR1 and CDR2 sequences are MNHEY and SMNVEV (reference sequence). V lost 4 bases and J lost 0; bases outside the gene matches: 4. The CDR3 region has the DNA TGTGCCAGCAGTTCCGGACTAGCGGGAAGCTCCTACAATGAGCAGTTCTTC. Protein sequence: CASSSGLAGSSYNEQFF.

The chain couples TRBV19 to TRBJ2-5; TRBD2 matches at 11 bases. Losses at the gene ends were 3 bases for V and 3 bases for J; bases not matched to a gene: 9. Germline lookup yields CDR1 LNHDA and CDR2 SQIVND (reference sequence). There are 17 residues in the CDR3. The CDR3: CASSISGTSGWKETQYF. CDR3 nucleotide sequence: TGTGCCAGTAGTATTTCCGGGACTAGCGGATGGAAAGAGACCCAGTACTTC.

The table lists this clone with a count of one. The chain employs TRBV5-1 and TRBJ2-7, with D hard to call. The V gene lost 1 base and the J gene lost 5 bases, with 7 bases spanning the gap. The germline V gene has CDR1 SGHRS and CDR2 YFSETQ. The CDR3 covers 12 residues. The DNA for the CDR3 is TGCGCCAGCAGCTTGAACTGGGACGAGCAGTACTTC. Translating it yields CASSLNWDEQYF.

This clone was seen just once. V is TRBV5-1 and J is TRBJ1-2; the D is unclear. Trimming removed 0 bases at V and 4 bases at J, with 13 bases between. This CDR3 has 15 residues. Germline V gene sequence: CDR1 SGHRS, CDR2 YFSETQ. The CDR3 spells CASSLVAGSSYGYTF. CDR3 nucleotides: TGCGCCAGCAGCTTGGTCGCGGGATCGAGCTATGGCTACACCTTC.

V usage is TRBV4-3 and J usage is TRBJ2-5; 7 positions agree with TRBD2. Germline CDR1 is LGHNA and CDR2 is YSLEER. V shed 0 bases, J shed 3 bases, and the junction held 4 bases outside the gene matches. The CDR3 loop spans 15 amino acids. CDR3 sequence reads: CASSQDRAGEETQYF. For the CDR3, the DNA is TGCGCCAGCAGCCAAGATCGCGCGGGAGAAGAGACCCAGTACTTC.

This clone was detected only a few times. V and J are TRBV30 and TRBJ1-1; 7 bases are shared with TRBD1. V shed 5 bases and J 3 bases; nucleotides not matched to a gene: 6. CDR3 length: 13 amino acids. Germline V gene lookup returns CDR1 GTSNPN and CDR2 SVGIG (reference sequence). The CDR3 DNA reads TGTGCCTGGTCGGACAGGCTGTACACTGAAGCTTTCTTT. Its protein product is CAWSDRLYTEAFF.

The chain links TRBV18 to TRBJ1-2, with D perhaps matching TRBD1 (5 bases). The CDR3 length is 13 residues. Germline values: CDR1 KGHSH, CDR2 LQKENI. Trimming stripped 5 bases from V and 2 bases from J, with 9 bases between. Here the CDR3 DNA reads TGTGCCAGCTCAGACAGTGGGAACTATGGCTACACCTTC. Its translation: CASSDSGNYGYTF. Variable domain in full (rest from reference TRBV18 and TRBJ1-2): NAGVMQNPRHLVRRRGQEARLRCSPMKGHSHVYWYRQLPEEGLKFMVYLQKENIIDESGMPKERFSAEFPKEGPSILRIQQVVRGDSAAYFCASSDSGNYGYTFGSGTRLTVV.

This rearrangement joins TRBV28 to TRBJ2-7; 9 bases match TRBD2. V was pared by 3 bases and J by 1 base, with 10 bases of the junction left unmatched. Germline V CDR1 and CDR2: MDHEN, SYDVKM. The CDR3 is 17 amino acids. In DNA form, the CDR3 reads TGTGCCAGCAGTTTGGCCGTAGCGGGAGCCTTATCCTACGAGCAGTACTTC. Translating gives CASSLAVAGALSYEQYF.

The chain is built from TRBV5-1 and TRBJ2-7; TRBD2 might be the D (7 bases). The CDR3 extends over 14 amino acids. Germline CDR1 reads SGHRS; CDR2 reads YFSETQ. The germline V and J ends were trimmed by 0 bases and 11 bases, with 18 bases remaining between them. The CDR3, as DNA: TGCGCCAGCAGCTTGGAATTTAGCCAGGGGAGGGAGTACTTC. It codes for CASSLEFSQGREYF.

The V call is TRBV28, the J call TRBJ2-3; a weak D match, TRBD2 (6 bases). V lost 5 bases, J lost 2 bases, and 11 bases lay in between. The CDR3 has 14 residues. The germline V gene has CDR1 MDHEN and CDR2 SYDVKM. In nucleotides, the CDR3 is TGTGCCAGCAGTGACGGGACTCTCACAGATACGCAGTATTTT. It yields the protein CASSDGTLTDTQYF. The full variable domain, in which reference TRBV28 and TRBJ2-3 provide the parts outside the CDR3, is DVKVTQSSRYLVKRTGEKVFLECVQDMDHENMFWYRQDPGLGLRLIYFSYDVKMKEKGDIPEGYSVSREKKERFSLILESASTNQTSMYLCASSDGTLTDTQYFGPGTRLTVL.

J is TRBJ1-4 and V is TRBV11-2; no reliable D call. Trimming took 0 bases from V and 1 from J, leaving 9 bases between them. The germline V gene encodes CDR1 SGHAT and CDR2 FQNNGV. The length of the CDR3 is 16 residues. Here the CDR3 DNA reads TGTGCCAGCAGCTTAGATGCCGCGGGAACTAATGAAAAACTGTTTTTT. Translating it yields CASSLDAAGTNEKLFF.

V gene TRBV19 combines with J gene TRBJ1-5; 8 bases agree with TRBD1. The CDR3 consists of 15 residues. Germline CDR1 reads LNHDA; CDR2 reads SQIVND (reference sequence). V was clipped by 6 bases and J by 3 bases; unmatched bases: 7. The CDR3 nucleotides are TGTGCCAGTAGGCCGGGACAGGCCCTCAATCAGCCCCAGCATTTT. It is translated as CASRPGQALNQPQHF.

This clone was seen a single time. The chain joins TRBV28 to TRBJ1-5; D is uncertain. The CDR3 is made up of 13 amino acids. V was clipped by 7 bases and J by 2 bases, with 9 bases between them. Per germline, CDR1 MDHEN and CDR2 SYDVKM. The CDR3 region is CASNHPGNQPQHF. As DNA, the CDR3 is TGTGCCAGCAATCATCCTGGCAATCAGCCCCAGCATTTT.